This is a list of T cell receptor beta chains from one sample in a study of OX40 agonist ivuxolimab in advanced cancers. TCRdb keeps only in-frame clones here, not all; method: immunoSEQ multiplex PCR. The table lists around 60,000 clones, about four fifths of them singletons. The starting material was CD4+ or CD8+ T cells sorted from blood, obtained in a trial of the OX40 agonist ivuxolimab. These TCRs come from an adult with an advanced solid tumor such as melanoma, head and neck, liver or kidney cancer. CDR3s include the opening cysteine and the closing phenylalanine or tryptophan. The D gene is left open where the match is weak. Size is omitted from some rows. Given values are once, few, many or a class for expanded clones.

>NA|NA|TRBV30|TRBJ1-4
CAWSNQGGLFF
TGTGCCTGGAGTAATCAGGGAGGACTGTTTTTT
>NA|NA|TRBV5-5|TRBJ1-5
CASSLDTQNQPQHF
TGTGCCAGCAGCCTGGACACCCAGAATCAGCCCCAGCATTTT
>TRBD1|once|TRBV19|TRBJ1-2
CASSLRTGGYGYTF
TGTGCCAGTAGTCTACGGACAGGGGGGTATGGCTACACCTTC
>NA|NA|TRBV4-3|TRBJ2-1
CASSRSQGNEQFF
TGCGCCAGCAGCCGCTCTCAAGGGAATGAGCAGTTCTTC
>NA|once|TRBV30|TRBJ1-4
CAWTRRRNEKLFF
TGTGCCTGGACCCGCCGGAGAAATGAAAAACTGTTTTTT
>NA|NA|TRBV7-9|TRBJ2-2
CASSFTGPRGTGELFF
TGTGCCAGCAGCTTTACAGGGCCTCGAGGCACCGGGGAGCTGTTTTTT
>NA|NA|TRBV11-2|TRBJ1-4
CASSPRGRGTNEKLFF
TGTGCCAGCAGCCCTAGGGGCCGGGGAACTAATGAAAAACTGTTTTTT
>NA|once|TRBV6-1|TRBJ2-5
CASTPLRFQETQYF
TGTGCCAGCACCCCCTTGAGATTCCAAGAGACCCAGTACTTC
>NA|NA|TRBV27|TRBJ1-2
CASSLSGGVYGYTF
TGTGCCAGCAGTTTATCTGGAGGGGTCTATGGCTACACCTTC
>TRBD1|NA|TRBV5-1|TRBJ1-6
CASSLGTEGLYNSPPHF
TGCGCCAGCAGCTTAGGGACAGAAGGACTCTATAATTCACCCCCCCACTTT
>TRBD1|NA|TRBV18|TRBJ1-1
CASSRGQAYTEAFF
TGTGCCAGCTCACGTGGACAGGCGTACACTGAAGCTTTCTTT
>NA|once|TRBV19|TRBJ1-6
CASSIDDSLLNSPLHF
TGTGCCAGTAGTATAGATGACAGCTTACTTAATTCACCCCTCCACTTT
>NA|NA|TRBV6-4|TRBJ2-1
CASKEDSWVNEQFF
TGTGCCAGCAAGGAGGATTCTTGGGTGAATGAGCAGTTCTTC
>NA|NA|TRBV7-2|TRBJ2-3
CASSLMGGSSDTQYF
TGTGCCAGCAGCTTAATGGGAGGTAGTTCGGATACGCAGTATTTT
>TRBD2|NA|TRBV6-5|TRBJ2-1
CASSYGTSGGRNEQFF
TGTGCCAGCAGTTACGGGACTAGCGGGGGTAGGAATGAGCAGTTCTTC
>TRBD1|NA|TRBV18|TRBJ2-7
CASSPPRGQGPHEQYF
TGTGCCAGCTCACCACCTCGGGGACAGGGACCTCACGAGCAGTACTTC
>TRBD2|NA|TRBV4-1|TRBJ2-7
CASSQTGTSEYEQYF
TGCGCCAGCAGCCAAACCGGGACTAGCGAGTACGAGCAGTACTTC
>NA|NA|TRBV11-3|TRBJ1-1
CASSLVWSTNAEAFF
TGTGCCAGCAGCTTAGTCTGGTCGACGAACGCTGAAGCTTTCTTT
>NA|few|TRBV5-6|TRBJ2-5
CASSLRETQYF
TGTGCCAGCAGCTTGAGGGAGACCCAGTACTTC
>NA|once|TRBV6-1|TRBJ1-3
CASSERGLGNTIYF
TGTGCCAGCAGTGAACGGGGGCTTGGAAACACCATATATTTT
>NA|NA|TRBV2|TRBJ1-4
CASRLGGATNEKLFF
TGTGCCAGCAGGTTGGGTGGAGCAACTAATGAAAAACTGTTTTTT
>NA|NA|TRBV7-8|TRBJ2-1
CASSLPRRGGPSYNEQFF
TGTGCCAGCAGCTTACCGAGAAGAGGGGGGCCCTCCTACAATGAGCAGTTCTTC
>NA|NA|TRBV11-2|TRBJ1-6
CASSLRGSSPLHF
TGTGCCAGCAGCTTAAGGGGAAGTTCACCCCTCCACTTT
>NA|NA|TRBV7-3|TRBJ2-1
CASSYQGPLNEQFF
TGTGCCAGCAGCTATCAGGGGCCCCTCAATGAGCAGTTCTTC
>NA|few|TRBV14|TRBJ2-3
CASSYLSGAGSWYF
TGTGCCAGCAGTTACTTGTCAGGGGCCGGTAGTTGGTATTTT
>NA|once|TRBV5-4|TRBJ2-5
CASSQGLGGKETQYF
TGTGCCAGCAGCCAAGGCCTGGGGGGCAAAGAGACCCAGTACTTC
>NA|few|TRBV7-3|TRBJ1-2
CASSLTAGYTF
TGTGCCAGCAGCTTAACGGCTGGCTACACCTTC
>NA|once|TRBV7-9|TRBJ2-1
CASSLGQGGRANEQFF
TGTGCCAGCAGCTTAGGTCAGGGTGGGCGGGCGAATGAGCAGTTCTTC
>NA|NA|TRBV21-1|TRBJ2-7
CASLSKTSGRALSTYEQYF
TGTGCCAGCCTATCGAAAACTAGCGGGAGGGCCCTCTCTACCTACGAGCAGTACTTC
>NA|NA|TRBV23-1|TRBJ2-5
CAIIKTQYF
TGCGCCATCATTAAGACCCAGTACTTC
>TRBD2|NA|TRBV6-1|TRBJ2-2
CASGTSGNTGELFF
TGTGCCAGTGGGACTAGCGGGAACACCGGGGAGCTGTTTTTT